This TCR beta chain appears in the sequencing data of a study of blood T cell repertoires in COVID-19. Study context: The cDNA or gDNA used as material had been derived from T cells, B-cell-depleted T cells, or PBMCs.

This CDR3 is 14 amino acids long. Germline values: CDR1 LGHDT, CDR2 YNNKEL (reference sequence). Trimming pared 5 bases from V and 0 bases from J, leaving 11 bases between. TCRdb keeps only in-frame clones here, not all; method: immunoSEQ multiplex PCR. The sample lists some 24,000 clones; 80% to 85% were seen once. The TCR was taken from an older man with acute or convalescent COVID-19. The chain carries TRBV3-1 (or the pseudogene TRBV3-2) and TRBJ2-7; a possible D gene is TRBD2 (6 bases). Sequenced input: peripheral blood. CDR3 in DNA: TGTGCCAGCAGCGCGGGACTCCCCTCCTACGAGCAGTACTTC. Protein: CASSAGLPSYEQYF.